This T cell receptor beta chain is from a study of blood T cell repertoires in COVID-19. Study processing details: By means of reference gene primer amplification, nucleated cell counts were estimated. The data were produced by immunoSEQ multiplex PCR, yet TCRdb's version contains in-frame clones alone and is incomplete. Clone size and the V and J calls come from that table; the DNA yielded D and trimming. The table includes about 480,000 clones, 70% to 90% detected once. Per germline, CDR1 SQVTM and CDR2 ANQGSEA. V shed 4 bases and J shed 6 bases, with 12 bases lying between them. The CDR3 has 13 amino acids. Participant age was roughly 18 to 89 years, and participants resided in 25 or so US areas. Participant-given clinical history determined each cohort assignment.

The chain recombines TRBV29-1 with TRBJ2-2; TRBD1 is a possible D gene (6 bases). The sequenced material came from PBMCs or T cells enriched from blood (not recorded which). The clonotype comes from a middle-aged woman who had recovered from COVID-19. In DNA, the CDR3 is TGCAGCGTTGGGGGACAATTCTCCGGGGAGCTGTTTTTT. Encoded protein: CSVGGQFSGELFF.